This TCR beta chain was captured in a study of blood T cell repertoires in COVID-19. On this clone: Other nucleotide sequences in the sample specify the same CDR3.

The CDR3 length is 15 residues. Germline CDR1 is LGHDT and CDR2 is YNNKEL (reference sequence). With V trimmed by 5 bases and J by 4 bases, 9 bases remained unmatched. The repertoire was sequenced with immunoSEQ multiplex PCR; TCRdb's copy has only in-frame clones and lacks some. The table lists under 80,000 clones, 70% to 90% of them singletons. This TCR came from a man in his 70s with acute or convalescent COVID-19. This sequence joins TRBV3-1 (or the pseudogene TRBV3-2) and TRBJ2-7; 9 bases line up with TRBD1. Sequencing was carried out using peripheral blood. CDR3 protein: CASSSHGTGSYEQYF. DNA of the CDR3: TGTGCCAGCAGCTCTCACGGGACAGGGTCTTACGAGCAGTACTTC.